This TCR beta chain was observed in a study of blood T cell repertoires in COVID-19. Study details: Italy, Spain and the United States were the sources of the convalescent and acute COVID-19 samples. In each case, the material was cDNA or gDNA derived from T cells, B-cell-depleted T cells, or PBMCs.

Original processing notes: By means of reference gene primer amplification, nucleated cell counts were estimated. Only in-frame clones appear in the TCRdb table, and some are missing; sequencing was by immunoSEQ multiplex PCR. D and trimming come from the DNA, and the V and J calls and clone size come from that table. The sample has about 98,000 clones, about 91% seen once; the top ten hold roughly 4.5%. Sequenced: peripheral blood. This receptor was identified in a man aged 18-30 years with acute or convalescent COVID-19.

DNA of the CDR3: TGTGCCAGTAGTATTTCAGCGAATCAGCCCCAGCATTTT. As protein: CASSISANQPQHF. The gene calls are TRBV19 and TRBJ1-5; D gene ambiguous. This CDR3 spans 13 amino acids. The V end lost 3 bases, the J end lost 4 bases, and 7 bases lay between the germline ends. CDR1 LNHDA and CDR2 SQIVND come from the germline V gene (reference sequence).